The clone carrying this T cell receptor beta chain appeared a few times. The antigen remains unidentified. The CDR3 is made up of 13 amino acids. Per the germline V gene, CDR1 is MNHEY and CDR2 is SVGAGI. V was shortened by 6 bases and J by 0 bases, with 8 bases between the two germline ends. These data are taken from a study of persistence of HIV-infected CD4 T cells. The stimulus was an HIV-1 Gag 15-mer peptide pool, 0.85 to 1 ug/peptide/mL. CD4+ T cells upregulating both CD40 ligand and CD69 were sorted as responding cells. The immunoSEQ assay was version 4, run in survey mode. The repertoire was sequenced with immunoSEQ multiplex PCR; TCRdb's copy has only in-frame clones and lacks some. Here the sample spans 25,000 to 35,000 clones, roughly 70% being singletons. General study points: CMV- and Gag-responding cells had lower TCRbeta richness than CD3/CD28-responding cells.

The sequenced sample was CD4+ T cells sorted from PBMCs after roughly 20-hour stimulation, obtained from a patient who received antiretroviral therapy. This chain connects TRBV6-5 to TRBJ1-1; D gene ambiguous. The TCR was taken from an adult man with HIV who was CMV-seropositive. This chain's CDR3 is CASSRQLNTEAFF. CDR3 bases: TGTGCCAGCAGCCGCCAACTGAACACTGAAGCTTTCTTT.